This entry lists 30 T cell receptor beta chains sequenced from one sample in a study of vaccination effects on CD4 cells after COVID-19. The assay was immunoSEQ multiplex PCR, and TCRdb's table has in-frame clones only and misses some. In the table there are about 63,000 clones, 75% of which are singletons. Within the ViraFEST assay, antigen-specific CD4+ T cells underwent expansion with viral peptide pools prior to sequencing. CD4+ T cells were isolated after around 10 days of culture. All vaccine recipients tested negative for nucleocapsid antibodies and had never contracted SARS-CoV-2 infection. Antigens for these TCRs are unknown. The sequencing used CD4+ T cells from PBMCs cultured with HCoV-OC43 spike peptides, collected before COVID-19 vaccination. Subset in this sample: HCoV-OC43 spike overlapping peptide pool stimulation. Receptors originate from a human donor who received a COVID-19 vaccine.

The chain carries TRBV6-5 and TRBJ2-7; D uncertain. CDR3 size: 14 residues. Germline V gives CDR1 MNHEY, CDR2 SVGAGI. V lost 7 bases, J lost 2 bases, and 15 bases lay in between. CDR3 DNA sequence: TGTGCCAGCAAGTTTTACGGCGAAACCTACGAGCAGTACGTC. Translation: CASKFYGETYEQYV.

This clone was observed a handful of times. The chain combines TRBV2 with TRBJ2-7; TRBD1 aligns across 7 bases. CDR3 length equals 15 residues. Germline CDR1 and CDR2: SNHLY and FYNNEI. J was trimmed by 5 bases and V by 5 bases; bases with no gene match: 12. CDR3 DNA: TGTGCCAGCAGTAGGGGCAGGGGGTTGATGAACGAGCAGTACGTC. Protein sequence: CASSRGRGLMNEQYV.

This rearrangement joins TRBV7-6 to TRBJ1-2, with 7 bases aligning to TRBD1. Germline-derived CDR1 and CDR2 are SGHVS and FNYEAQ. J lost 8 bases, V lost 4 bases, and 10 bases had no gene match. The CDR3 runs 14 residues. Written as DNA, the CDR3 is TGTGCCAGCAGCTCGGCACAGGGGTTTAACGGCTACACCTTC. Residues: CASSSAQGFNGYTF.

The rearrangement links TRBV2 to TRBJ1-4, with a possible D match to TRBD1 (5 bases). Germline lookup yields CDR1 SNHLY and CDR2 FYNNEI. This CDR3 is built from 15 residues. Trimming cost V 11 bases and J 0 bases, with 16 bases left between them. The CDR3 loop reads CAGSGIGATNEKLFF. CDR3 nucleotides: TGTGCCGGGTCGGGGATAGGGGCAACTAATGAAAAACTGTTTTTT.

J is TRBJ1-1 and V is TRBV5-1; D call uncertain. Germline values: CDR1 SGHRS, CDR2 YFSETQ. The CDR3 is made up of 15 amino acids. The V end lost 4 bases, the J end lost 8 bases, and 21 bases lay between the germline ends. For the CDR3, the DNA is TGCGCCAGCAGCGAGGCAGGCCCCCTGGAGGGAGAAGCTTTCTTT. Residues: CASSEAGPLEGEAFF.

This chain connects TRBV28 to TRBJ1-6; D remains ambiguous. Germline assignment: CDR1 MDHEN and CDR2 SYDVKM. The CDR3 is 16 amino acids. V gave up 3 bases and J gave up 2 bases, with 11 bases separating them. The CDR3 spells CASSLSVGTYNSPLHF. The CDR3 DNA reads TGTGCCAGCAGTTTGTCGGTCGGCACCTATAATTCACCCCTCCACTTT.

The chain carries TRBV7-2 and TRBJ1-3, with D uncertain. Germline V gene lookup returns CDR1 SGHTA and CDR2 FQGNSA. The CDR3 extends over 15 amino acids. V lost 1 base and J 1 base, leaving 8 bases between the germline ends. The CDR3 here is CASSLGPTSGNTIYF. In DNA, the CDR3 is TGTGCCAGCAGCTTAGGTCCCACATCTGGAAACACCATATATTTT.

This clone was seen only once. CDR3 sequence (DNA): TGCAGTGCTAGTGTCAGGGCGCGGTCTGGGGCCAACGTCCTGACTTTC. This gives the protein CSASVRARSGANVLTF. The chain uses TRBV20-1 and TRBJ2-6; the D gene is possibly TRBD1 (5 bases). Trimming took 3 bases from V and 1 from J, leaving 13 bases between them. The CDR3 is 16 amino acids. Germline CDR1 reads DFQATT; CDR2 reads SNEGSKA (reference sequence).

The V gene is TRBV21-1, the J gene TRBJ2-5; the table's D call, TRBD2, has no DNA check behind it. TRBV21-1 is classified as a pseudogene. CDR3 size: 17 residues. CDR3 bases: TGTGCCAGCAGCAAAGTGGGGGGACTAGCGGGAGGAGAGACCCAGTACTTC. Translating it yields CASSKVGGLAGGETQYF.

Only a few counts were recorded for this clone. The genes are TRBV5-1 and TRBJ2-7, with 11 positions matching TRBD2. Germline-derived CDR1 and CDR2 are SGHRS and YFSETQ. CDR3 length: 15 residues. V shed 0 bases and J 3 bases; nucleotides not matched to a gene: 2. The CDR3 spells CASSLGLAGYYEQYV. Here the CDR3 DNA reads TGCGCCAGCAGCTTGGGACTAGCGGGATACTACGAGCAGTACGTC.

This clone was picked up one time. The CDR3 loop reads CASSLGVNTEAFF. CDR3 nucleotides: TGTGCCAGCAGTCTGGGGGTGAACACTGAAGCTTTCTTT. The rearrangement uses TRBV6-5 and TRBJ1-1, with D tentatively TRBD1 (5 bases). This CDR3 region has 13 residues. With 5 bases removed from V and 0 bases from J, the gap between germline ends came to 7 bases. Germline V gene data show CDR1 as MNHEY and CDR2 as SVGAGI.

DNA for the CDR3: TGTGCCACCAGTGACGCCAGAGGTGGTGCAGATACGCAGTATTTT. As protein: CATSDARGGADTQYF. This rearrangement joins TRBV24-1 to TRBJ2-3; D remains ambiguous. The CDR3 extends over 15 amino acids. V was shortened by 4 bases and J by 4 bases, with 14 bases between the two germline ends. Germline CDR1 KGHDR, CDR2 SFDVKD.

V gene TRBV12-3 or TRBV12-4 combines with J gene TRBJ2-3, with D possibly matching TRBD2 (6 bases). V lost 6 bases and J 6 bases, leaving 13 bases between the germline ends. The CDR3 is 13 residues long. The CDR3 coding sequence is TGTGCCAGCAGACGGGACTTTGGGGATACGCAGTATTTT. As protein: CASRRDFGDTQYF.

V is TRBV28 and J is TRBJ1-5; D remains unclear. V lost 7 bases and J 5 bases, leaving 9 bases between the germline ends. Germline lookup yields CDR1 MDHEN and CDR2 SYDVKM. The length of the CDR3 is 12 residues. The CDR3 spells CASTGVYQPQHF. CDR3 DNA sequence: TGTGCCAGCACCGGGGTTTATCAGCCCCAGCATTTT. Supplemented by reference TRBV28 and TRBJ1-5, the full variable domain reads DVKVTQSSRYLVKRTGEKVFLECVQDMDHENMFWYRQDPGLGLRLIYFSYDVKMKEKGDIPEGYSVSREKKERFSLILESASTNQTSMYLCASTGVYQPQHFGDGTRLSIL.

The V gene is TRBV1, the J gene TRBJ2-5. TRBV1 is annotated as a pseudogene. This CDR3 comprises 16 residues. This CDR3 reads CTSSPPLVPGEETQYF. The CDR3 DNA reads TGCACCAGCAGCCCCCCTTTAGTCCCCGGCGAGGAGACCCAGTACTTC.

This chain uses TRBV10-3 with TRBJ1-1, with a tentative D call TRBD1 (5 bases). Trimming stripped 0 bases from V and 3 bases from J, with 14 bases between. The germline gives CDR1 ENHRY, CDR2 SYGVKD. CDR3 length: 16 amino acids. CDR3 DNA: TGTGCCATCAGTGAGTCGAAACAGGTGGGCGACACTGAAGCTTTCTTT. This gives the protein CAISESKQVGDTEAFF.

The chain carries TRBV30 and TRBJ1-4; D ambiguous. Germline V gene lookup returns CDR1 GTSNPN and CDR2 SVGIG (reference sequence). Trimming pared 2 bases from V and 5 bases from J, leaving 6 bases between. The CDR3 extends over 12 amino acids. In DNA, the CDR3 is TGTGCCTGGAGTAGAGAGAATGAAAAACTGTTTTTT. Protein product: CAWSRENEKLFF.

The gene calls are TRBV24-1 and TRBJ2-5; 7 positions match TRBD1. V dropped 7 bases and J dropped 4; count of bases not matched to a gene: 8. Germline V gene lookup returns CDR1 KGHDR and CDR2 SFDVKD. This CDR3 is built from 14 residues. CDR3 nucleotide sequence: TGTGCCACCAGCGGGGACAGCTCCCCAGAGACCCAGTACTTC. As protein: CATSGDSSPETQYF.

The V gene is TRBV7-2, the J gene TRBJ1-3; D may be TRBD1 (6 bases). The CDR3 covers 15 residues. The germline V and J ends were trimmed by 4 bases and 3 bases, with 13 bases remaining between them. The germline CDR1 and CDR2 sequences are SGHTA and FQGNSA. The CDR3 region is CASSSLGTFGNTIYF. In nucleotides, the CDR3 is TGTGCCAGCAGCTCCCTCGGGACATTTGGAAACACCATATATTTT.

V and J are TRBV5-1 and TRBJ2-3; either TRBD1 or TRBD2 may fit D (5 bases each). The CDR3 sequence is 16 residues long. Germline V gene sequence: CDR1 SGHRS, CDR2 YFSETQ. With 4 bases removed from V and 6 bases from J, the gap between germline ends came to 21 bases. The CDR3 nucleotides read TGCGCCAGCAGCGAACGTCCGGGGCGGTTCTCCGATACGCAGTATTTT. Its protein product is CASSERPGRFSDTQYF.

This clone was detected only once. The DNA of the CDR3 is TGCGCCAGCAGCTCGGTGGGGGGAAAAACCGGGGAGCTGTTTTTT. Translation gives CASSSVGGKTGELFF. The chain combines TRBV5-1 with TRBJ2-2, with D perhaps TRBD2 (6 bases). CDR3 length: 15 residues. Looked up from germline, CDR1 is SGHRS and CDR2 is YFSETQ. V lost 3 bases to trimming and J lost 5 bases, with 14 bases between them.

This chain joins TRBV6-2 or TRBV6-3 and TRBJ1-2; the match to TRBD1 covers 9 bases. Germline V lookup: CDR1 MNHEY, CDR2 SVGEGT. This CDR3 has 16 amino acids. V lost 4 bases and J lost 1; bases outside the gene matches: 7. CDR3 nucleotide sequence: TGTGCCAGCAGTTTCCTCGGGACAGGGAGTAACTATGGCTACACCTTC. It encodes CASSFLGTGSNYGYTF.

The rearrangement links TRBV21-1 to TRBJ1-2. TRBV21-1 represents a pseudogene. This CDR3 spans 18 amino acids. The CDR3: CASSKDHAAATHNYGYTF. The DNA of the CDR3 is TGTGCCAGCAGCAAAGACCACGCCGCAGCGACTCATAACTATGGCTACACCTTC.

V is TRBV7-8 and J is TRBJ1-6; D gene unclear. The V end lost 4 bases, the J end lost 6 bases, and 13 bases lay between the germline ends. There are 15 residues in the CDR3. Germline loops: CDR1 SGHVS, CDR2 FQNEAQ. DNA of the CDR3: TGTGCCAGCAGCTCAACAAACACGGGTAATTCACCCCTCCACTTT. This translates into CASSSTNTGNSPLHF.

The CDR3 loop reads CASRGTLETQYF. CDR3 DNA sequence: TGTGCCAGCAGAGGGACTCTGGAGACCCAGTACTTC. The chain couples TRBV25-1 to TRBJ2-5; perhaps TRBD2 as D (6 bases). This CDR3 has 12 residues. The germline V gene encodes CDR1 MGHDK and CDR2 SYGVNS. The germline V and J ends were trimmed by 6 bases and 5 bases, with 10 bases remaining between them.

The rearrangement joins TRBV4-2 to TRBJ2-3; weak D call: TRBD2 (6 bases). V lost 0 bases and J 0 bases, leaving 13 bases between the germline ends. This CDR3 region has 17 residues. The germline CDR1 and CDR2 sequences are LGHNA and YNFKEQ. The CDR3 bases are TGTGCCAGCAGCCAAGAGGGGGACTCCCGGAGCACAGATACGCAGTATTTT. Translated, it gives CASSQEGDSRSTDTQYF.

The genes are TRBV18 and TRBJ2-7; D not certain. The V gene lost 2 bases and the J gene lost 6 bases, with 11 bases spanning the gap. CDR1 and CDR2 from the germline V gene are KGHSH and LQKENI. There are 13 residues in the CDR3. The CDR3 region has the DNA TGTGCCAGCTCACCATCGAGGTCATCCGAGCAGTACGTC. Its translation: CASSPSRSSEQYV.

This clone was found a few times. The chain carries TRBV5-1 and TRBJ2-1; 8 bases are a match to TRBD2. This CDR3 comprises 16 residues. The ends lost 4 bases at V and 8 bases at J; junction bases unmatched: 14. The germline CDR1 and CDR2 sequences are SGHRS and YFSETQ. CDR3 coding DNA: TGCGCCAGCAGCCGAGGGGACGGGGGGGCCTTCGATGAGCAGTTCTTC. This sequence encodes CASSRGDGGAFDEQFF. Combining the CDR3 with reference TRBV5-1 and TRBJ2-1 gives the whole variable domain KAGVTQTPRYLIKTRGQQVTLSCSPISGHRSVSWYQQTPGQGLQFLFEYFSETQRNKGNFPGRFSGRQFSNSRSEMNVSTLELGDSALYLCASSRGDGGAFDEQFFGPGTRLTVL.

The rearrangement joins TRBV20-1 to TRBJ2-2; D unclear. Per germline, CDR1 DFQATT and CDR2 SNEGSKA (reference sequence). The germline V and J ends were trimmed by 6 bases and 5 bases, with 7 bases remaining between them. This CDR3 contains 11 residues. This chain's CDR3 is CSAHRTGELFF. The CDR3, as DNA: TGCAGTGCCCATAGAACCGGGGAGCTGTTTTTT.

This clone was seen only a few times. The V and J genes are TRBV28 and TRBJ1-1; D gene ambiguous. Trimming removed 3 bases at V and 11 bases at J, with 10 bases between. This CDR3 is built from 11 residues. Per the germline V gene, CDR1 is MDHEN and CDR2 is SYDVKM. The CDR3 protein is CASSLKGNAFF. The CDR3, as DNA: TGTGCCAGCAGTTTGAAAGGTAACGCTTTCTTT.